Listed here is a single T cell receptor (beta chain). The antigen is not known. This CDR3 is also generated by other DNA sequences in the sample. Germline V gene lookup returns CDR1 MDHEN and CDR2 SYDVKM. V lost 1 base to trimming and J lost 6 bases, with 4 bases between them. The CDR3 extends over 12 amino acids. This entry comes from a study of shared clonotypes between healthy human individuals. Study context: There were three CD4 naive, three CD4 memory, two CD8 naive and one CD8 memory plates per donor.

Data came from immunoSEQ multiplex PCR; TCRdb stores just in-frame clones and leaves some out. The sample lists roughly 380,000 clones, about 96% occurring once. Study-level points and caveats: Estimated clonotype richness was generally higher in naive than memory subsets.

The CD8 memory fraction combined CD45RO+ cells with TemRA cells (CCR7-negative CD45RA+). V gene TRBV28 combines with J gene TRBJ1-5; D is unresolved. The specimen sequenced was memory CD8+ T cells sorted from blood. As to subset: CD45RO+ cells pooled with CCR7-negative TemRA cells. This receptor was obtained from a young man in good health. For the CDR3, the DNA is TGTGCCAGCAGTTTATTAGGTCAGCCCCAGCATTTT. Encoded protein: CASSLLGQPQHF.